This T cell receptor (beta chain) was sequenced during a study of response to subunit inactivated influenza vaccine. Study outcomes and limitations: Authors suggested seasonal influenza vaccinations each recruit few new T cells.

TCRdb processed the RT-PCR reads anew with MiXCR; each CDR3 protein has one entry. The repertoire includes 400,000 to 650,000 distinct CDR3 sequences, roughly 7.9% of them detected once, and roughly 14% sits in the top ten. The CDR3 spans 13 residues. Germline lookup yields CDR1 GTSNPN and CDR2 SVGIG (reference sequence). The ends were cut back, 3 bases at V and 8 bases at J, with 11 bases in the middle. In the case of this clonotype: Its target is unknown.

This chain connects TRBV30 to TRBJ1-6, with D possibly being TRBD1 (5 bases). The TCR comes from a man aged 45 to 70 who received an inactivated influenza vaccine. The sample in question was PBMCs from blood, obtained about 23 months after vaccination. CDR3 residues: CAWSLGGDSPLHF. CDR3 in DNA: TGTGCCTGGAGCCTGGGGGGGGATTCACCCCTCCACTTT.